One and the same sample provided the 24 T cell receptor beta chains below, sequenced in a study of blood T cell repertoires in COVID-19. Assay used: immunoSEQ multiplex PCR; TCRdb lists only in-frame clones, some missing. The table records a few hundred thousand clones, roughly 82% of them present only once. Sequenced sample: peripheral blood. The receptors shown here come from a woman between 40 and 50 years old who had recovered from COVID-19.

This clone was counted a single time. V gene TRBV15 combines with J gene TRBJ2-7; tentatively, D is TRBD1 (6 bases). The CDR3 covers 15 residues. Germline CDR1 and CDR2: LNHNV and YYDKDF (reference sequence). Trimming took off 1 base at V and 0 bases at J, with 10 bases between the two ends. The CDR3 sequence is CATSRGGTSSYEQYF. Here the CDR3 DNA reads TGTGCCACCAGCAGAGGTGGGACAAGCTCCTACGAGCAGTACTTC.

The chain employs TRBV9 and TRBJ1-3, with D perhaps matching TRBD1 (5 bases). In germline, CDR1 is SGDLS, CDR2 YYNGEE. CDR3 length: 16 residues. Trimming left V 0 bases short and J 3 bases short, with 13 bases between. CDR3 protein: CASSVEEGLGGNTIYF. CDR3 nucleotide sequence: TGTGCCAGCAGCGTAGAGGAGGGGTTAGGTGGAAACACCATATATTTT.

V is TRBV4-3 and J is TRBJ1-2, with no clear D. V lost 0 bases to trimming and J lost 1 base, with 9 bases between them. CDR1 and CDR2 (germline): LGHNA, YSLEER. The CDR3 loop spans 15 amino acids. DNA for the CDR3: TGCGCCAGCAGCCAAGATGGTAACAGTAACTATGGCTACACCTTC. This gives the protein CASSQDGNSNYGYTF.

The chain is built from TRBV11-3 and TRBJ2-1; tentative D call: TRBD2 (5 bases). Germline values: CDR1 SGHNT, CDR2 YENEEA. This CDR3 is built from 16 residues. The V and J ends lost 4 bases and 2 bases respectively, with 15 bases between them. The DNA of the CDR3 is TGTGCCAGCAGCTGGGCCGGTGAGGGCCCCTACAATGAGCAGTTCTTC. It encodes CASSWAGEGPYNEQFF.

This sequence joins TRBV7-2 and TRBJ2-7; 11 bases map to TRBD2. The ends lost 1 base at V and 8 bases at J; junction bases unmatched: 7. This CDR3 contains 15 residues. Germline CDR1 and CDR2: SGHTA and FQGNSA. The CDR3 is CASSLESSGGAQQYF. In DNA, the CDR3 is TGTGCCAGCAGCTTAGAGAGTAGCGGGGGGGCCCAGCAGTACTTC.

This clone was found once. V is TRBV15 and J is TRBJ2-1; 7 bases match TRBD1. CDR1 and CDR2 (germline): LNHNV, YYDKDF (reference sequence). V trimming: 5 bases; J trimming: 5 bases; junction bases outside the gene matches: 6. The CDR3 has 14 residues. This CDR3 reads CATSPRDSNNEQFF. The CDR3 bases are TGTGCCACCAGCCCCCGGGACAGCAACAATGAGCAGTTCTTC.

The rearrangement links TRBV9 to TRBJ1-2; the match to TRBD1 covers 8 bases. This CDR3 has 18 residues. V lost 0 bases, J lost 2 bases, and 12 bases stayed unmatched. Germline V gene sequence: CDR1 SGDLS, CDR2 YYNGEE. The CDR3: CASSVARQGADINYGYTF. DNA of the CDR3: TGTGCCAGCAGCGTAGCTAGGCAGGGGGCGGATATAAACTATGGCTACACCTTC.

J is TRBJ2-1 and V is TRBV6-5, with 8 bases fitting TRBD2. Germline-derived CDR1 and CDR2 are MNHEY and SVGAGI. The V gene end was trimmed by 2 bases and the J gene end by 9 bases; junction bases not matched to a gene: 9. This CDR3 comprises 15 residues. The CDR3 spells CASSYVGGASGEQFF. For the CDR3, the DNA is TGTGCCAGCAGTTACGTCGGGGGGGCGTCGGGTGAGCAGTTCTTC.

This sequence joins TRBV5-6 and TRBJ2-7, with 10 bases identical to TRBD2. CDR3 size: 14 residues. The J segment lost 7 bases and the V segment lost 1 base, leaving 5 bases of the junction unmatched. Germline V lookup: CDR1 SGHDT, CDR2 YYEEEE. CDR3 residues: CASSLLGLAYEQYF. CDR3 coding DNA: TGTGCCAGCAGCTTGTTGGGACTAGCGTATGAGCAGTACTTC.

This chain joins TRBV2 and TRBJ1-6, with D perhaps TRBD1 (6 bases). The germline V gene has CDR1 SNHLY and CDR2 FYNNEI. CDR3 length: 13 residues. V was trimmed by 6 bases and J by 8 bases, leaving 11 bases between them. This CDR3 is CASRRTADSPLHF. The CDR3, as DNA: TGTGCCAGCAGACGGACAGCTGATTCACCCCTCCACTTT. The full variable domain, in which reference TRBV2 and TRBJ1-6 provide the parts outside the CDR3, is EPEVTQTPSHQVTQMGQEVILRCVPISNHLYFYWYRQILGQKVEFLVSFYNNEISEKSEIFDDQFSVERPDGSNFTLKIRSTKLEDSAMYFCASRRTADSPLHFGNGTRLTVT.

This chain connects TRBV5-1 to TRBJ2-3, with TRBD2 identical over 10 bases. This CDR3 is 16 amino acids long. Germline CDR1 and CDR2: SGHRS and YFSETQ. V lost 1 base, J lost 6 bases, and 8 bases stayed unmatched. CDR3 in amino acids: CASSLWSGGASDTQYF. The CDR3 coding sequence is TGCGCCAGCAGCTTGTGGAGCGGGGGGGCTTCGGATACGCAGTATTTT.

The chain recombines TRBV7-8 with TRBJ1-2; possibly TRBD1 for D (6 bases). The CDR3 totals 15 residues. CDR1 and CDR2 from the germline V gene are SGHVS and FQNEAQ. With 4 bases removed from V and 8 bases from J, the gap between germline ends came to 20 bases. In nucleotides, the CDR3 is TGTGCCAGCAGCTCCACCCGAGGGGGAGTGAGCGGCTACACCTTC. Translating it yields CASSSTRGGVSGYTF. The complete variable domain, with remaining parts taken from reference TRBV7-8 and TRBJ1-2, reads GAGVSQSPRYKVAKRGQDVALRCDPISGHVSLFWYQQALGQGPEFLTYFQNEAQLDKSGLPSDRFFAERPEGSVSTLKIQRTQQEDSAVYLCASSSTRGGVSGYTFGSGTRLTVV.

The CDR3 nucleotides are TGCGCCAGCAGCTTGAATCAGGGGAATTCACCCCTCCACTTT. Encoded protein: CASSLNQGNSPLHF. J is TRBJ1-6 and V is TRBV5-1, with D possibly TRBD1 on 6 matching bases. The CDR3 contains 14 residues. Germline-derived CDR1 and CDR2 are SGHRS and YFSETQ. V lost 1 base and J lost 7, with 9 bases in between.

The CDR3 protein is CASSLASGTVNYGYTF. The CDR3 nucleotides are TGTGCCAGCAGCTTGGCGTCCGGGACAGTCAACTATGGCTACACCTTC. The gene calls are TRBV5-4 and TRBJ1-2, with 7 bases matching TRBD1. The V segment lost 0 bases and the J segment 2 bases; nucleotides outside the gene matches: 7. There are 16 residues in the CDR3. Germline CDR1 and CDR2: SGHNT and YYREEE (reference sequence).

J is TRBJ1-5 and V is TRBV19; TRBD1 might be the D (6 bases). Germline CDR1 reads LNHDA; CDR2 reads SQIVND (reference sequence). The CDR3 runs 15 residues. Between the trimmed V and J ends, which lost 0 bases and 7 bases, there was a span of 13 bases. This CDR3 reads CASSIDRDNWQPQHF. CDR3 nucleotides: TGTGCCAGTAGTATAGATCGGGACAATTGGCAGCCCCAGCATTTT.

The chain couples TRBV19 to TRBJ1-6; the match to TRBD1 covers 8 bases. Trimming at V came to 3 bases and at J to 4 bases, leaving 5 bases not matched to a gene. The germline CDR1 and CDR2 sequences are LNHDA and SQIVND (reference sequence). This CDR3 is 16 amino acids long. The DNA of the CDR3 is TGTGCCAGTAGTATCGGGCAGGGGGCATATAATTCACCCCTCCACTTT. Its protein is CASSIGQGAYNSPLHF.

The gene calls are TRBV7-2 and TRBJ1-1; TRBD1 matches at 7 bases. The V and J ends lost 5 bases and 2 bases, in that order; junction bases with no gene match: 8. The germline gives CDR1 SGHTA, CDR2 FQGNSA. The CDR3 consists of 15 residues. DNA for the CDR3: TGTGCCAGCAGCCCATATGGGACAGCTAACACTGAAGCTTTCTTT. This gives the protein CASSPYGTANTEAFF. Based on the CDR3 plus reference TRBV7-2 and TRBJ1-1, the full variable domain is GAGVSQSPSNKVTEKGKDVELRCDPISGHTALYWYRQSLGQGLEFLIYFQGNSAPDKSGLPSDRFSAERTGGSVSTLTIQRTQQEDSAVYLCASSPYGTANTEAFFGQGTRLTVV.

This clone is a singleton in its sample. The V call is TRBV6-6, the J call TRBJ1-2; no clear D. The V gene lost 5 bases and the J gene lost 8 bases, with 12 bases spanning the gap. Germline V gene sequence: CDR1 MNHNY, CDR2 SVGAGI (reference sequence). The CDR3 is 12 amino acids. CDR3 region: CASSGLSGGYTF. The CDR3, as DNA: TGTGCCAGCAGTGGGCTCTCGGGAGGCTACACCTTC.

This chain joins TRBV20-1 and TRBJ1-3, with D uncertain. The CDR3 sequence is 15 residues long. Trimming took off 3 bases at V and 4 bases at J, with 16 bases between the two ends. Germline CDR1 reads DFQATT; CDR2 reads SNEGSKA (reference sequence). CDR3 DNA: TGCAGTGCTAGTGGCTCAGGTGGTTTGGGAAACACCATATATTTT. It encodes CSASGSGGLGNTIYF.

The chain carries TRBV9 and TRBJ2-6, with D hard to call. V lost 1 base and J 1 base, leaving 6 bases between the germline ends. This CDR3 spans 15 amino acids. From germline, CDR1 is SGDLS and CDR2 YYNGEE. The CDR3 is CASSVYLSGANVLTF. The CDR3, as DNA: TGTGCCAGCAGCGTATATTTGTCTGGGGCCAACGTCCTGACTTTC.

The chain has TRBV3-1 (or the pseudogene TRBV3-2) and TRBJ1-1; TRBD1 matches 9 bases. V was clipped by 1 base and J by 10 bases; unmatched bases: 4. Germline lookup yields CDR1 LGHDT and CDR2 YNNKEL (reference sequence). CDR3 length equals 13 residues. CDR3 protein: CASSQAQGASAFF. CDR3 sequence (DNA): TGTGCCAGCAGCCAAGCACAGGGGGCGTCAGCTTTCTTT.

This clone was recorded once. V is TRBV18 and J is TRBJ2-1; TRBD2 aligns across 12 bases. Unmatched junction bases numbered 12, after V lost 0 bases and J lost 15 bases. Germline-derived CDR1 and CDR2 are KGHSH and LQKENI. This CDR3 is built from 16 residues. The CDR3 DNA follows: TGTGCCAGCTCACCACCGAACCCTTTCCTAGCGGGGGGGCCGTTCTTC. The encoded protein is CASSPPNPFLAGGPFF.

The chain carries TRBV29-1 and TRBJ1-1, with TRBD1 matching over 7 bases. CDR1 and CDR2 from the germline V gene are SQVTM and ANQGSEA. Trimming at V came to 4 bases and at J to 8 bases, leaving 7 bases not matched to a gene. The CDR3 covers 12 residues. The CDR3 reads CSVVPGTEEAFF. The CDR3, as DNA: TGCAGCGTTGTACCCGGGACAGAGGAAGCTTTCTTT.

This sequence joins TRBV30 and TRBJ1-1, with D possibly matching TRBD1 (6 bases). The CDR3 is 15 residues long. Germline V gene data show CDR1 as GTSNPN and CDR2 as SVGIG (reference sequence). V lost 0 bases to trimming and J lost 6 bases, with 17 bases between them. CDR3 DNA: TGTGCCTGGAGTGTAGGTAAACTGAGGGGGTCTGAAGCTTTCTTT. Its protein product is CAWSVGKLRGSEAFF.